These 25 T cell receptor beta chains were all obtained from the same sample, sequenced in a study of spatial heterogeneity in lung cancer. The time point: blood at routine non-recurrence follow-up after resection. The input material, whole RNA from tumor, nontumor lung or frozen PBMC, was sequenced unsorted. MiXCR was run by TCRdb on the 5' RACE reads, yielding one entry per CDR3 protein. The table has some 120,000 distinct CDR3 sequences, about 12% seen once. The specimen comprised PBMCs, sampled at follow-up. Source of these receptors: a male donor with early-stage non-small cell lung cancer.

This clonotype was picked up many times. The chain carries TRBV5-1 and TRBJ2-5; D not certain. The V gene lost 0 bases and the J gene lost 3 bases, with 6 bases spanning the gap. The germline V gene has CDR1 SGHRS and CDR2 YFSETQ. The CDR3 extends over 13 amino acids. The CDR3 sequence is CASSLAPEETQYF. The CDR3, as DNA: TGCGCCAGCAGCTTGGCACCGGAAGAGACCCAGTACTTC.

This clonotype has ten or more counts. This chain connects TRBV3-1 to TRBJ1-4; 10 bases match TRBD1. This CDR3 spans 15 amino acids. Trimming took 4 bases from V and 7 from J; bases not matched to a gene: 6. CDR1 and CDR2 (germline): LGHDT, YNNKEL (reference sequence). The CDR3 DNA reads as TGTGCCAGCAGCCCCCGACAGGGGGCGAGTGAAAAACTGTTTTTT. Its protein is CASSPRQGASEKLFF.

The rearrangement joins TRBV7-9 to TRBJ2-3; D is perhaps TRBD1 (5 bases). V was trimmed by 4 bases and J by 4 bases, leaving 21 bases between them. Germline values: CDR1 SEHNR, CDR2 FQNEAQ (reference sequence). This CDR3 comprises 17 residues. CDR3 DNA sequence: TGTGCCAGCAGCTATATGCCCCTTGGGGTAGGGGCAGATACGCAGTATTTT. It is translated as CASSYMPLGVGADTQYF. The full variable domain, with the rest looked up from reference TRBV7-9 and TRBJ2-3, is DTGVSQNPRHKITKRGQNVTFRCDPISEHNRLYWYRQTLGQGPEFLTYFQNEAQLEKSRLLSDRFSAERPKGSFSTLEIQRTEQGDSAMYLCASSYMPLGVGADTQYFGPGTRLTVL.

The rearrangement uses TRBV28 and TRBJ1-5; possible D gene TRBD1, 5 bases. V lost 3 bases and J 0 bases, leaving 9 bases between the germline ends. The CDR3 contains 15 residues. Per germline, CDR1 MDHEN and CDR2 SYDVKM. CDR3 nucleotide sequence: TGTGCCAGCAGTTTCATAGGGGATAGCAATCAGCCCCAGCATTTT. This codes for CASSFIGDSNQPQHF. The whole variable domain, remainder taken from reference TRBV28 and TRBJ1-5, is DVKVTQSSRYLVKRTGEKVFLECVQDMDHENMFWYRQDPGLGLRLIYFSYDVKMKEKGDIPEGYSVSREKKERFSLILESASTNQTSMYLCASSFIGDSNQPQHFGDGTRLSIL.

This clonotype was counted many times. The V and J genes are TRBV29-1 and TRBJ1-2; 10 bases match TRBD1. The V gene end was trimmed by 7 bases and the J gene end by 8 bases; junction bases not matched to a gene: 4. CDR1 is SQVTM and CDR2 is ANQGSEA in the germline V gene. The CDR3 covers 11 residues. CDR3 residues: CSGQGAQGYTF. The CDR3 region has the DNA TGCAGCGGACAGGGGGCACAGGGCTACACCTTC.

V and J are TRBV3-1 and TRBJ1-2; D ambiguous. The CDR3 runs to 14 residues. Between the trimmed V and J ends, which lost 1 base and 7 bases, there was a span of 13 bases. Germline V gives CDR1 LGHDT, CDR2 YNNKEL (reference sequence). The CDR3 bases are TGTGCCAGCAGCCAAGCGCGCCGGTTTGGTGGCTACACCTTC. Protein sequence: CASSQARRFGGYTF.

The chain links TRBV20-1 to TRBJ2-7; 8 bases are a match to TRBD2. Germline V CDR1 and CDR2: DFQATT, SNEGSKA (reference sequence). The CDR3 runs to 13 residues. V shed 8 bases and J 2 bases; nucleotides not matched to a gene: 8. This chain's CDR3 is CSQSGGGTYEQYF. The CDR3 DNA is TGCAGTCAAAGCGGGGGAGGGACCTACGAGCAGTACTTC.

The sample holds many counts of this clonotype. The rearrangement uses TRBV28 and TRBJ1-5; the D gene is possibly TRBD1 (6 bases). Deletions cut 6 bases from V and 4 bases from J, with 13 bases between. In germline, CDR1 is MDHEN, CDR2 SYDVKM. The CDR3 loop spans 14 amino acids. CDR3 sequence: CASRPNRANQPQHF. The CDR3, as DNA: TGTGCCAGCAGGCCGAACAGGGCTAATCAGCCCCAGCATTTT.

This clonotype was seen more than once but under ten times. V is TRBV7-2 and J is TRBJ2-1, with 7 positions matching TRBD1. Unmatched junction bases numbered 12, after V lost 4 bases and J lost 0 bases. The germline CDR1 and CDR2 sequences are SGHTA and FQGNSA. The CDR3 extends over 18 amino acids. The CDR3 spells CASSWTGLSQSSYNEQFF. For the CDR3, the DNA is TGTGCCAGCAGCTGGACAGGTTTGTCCCAGAGCTCCTACAATGAGCAGTTCTTC.

In this sample, this clonotype turned up many times. V and J are TRBV5-1 and TRBJ2-5; the D call may be TRBD1 or TRBD2 (6 bases each). Germline loops: CDR1 SGHRS, CDR2 YFSETQ. This CDR3 spans 14 amino acids. With 2 bases removed from V and 5 bases from J, the gap between germline ends came to 13 bases. This CDR3 is CASSLGGSTETQYF. In nucleotides, the CDR3 is TGCGCCAGCAGCTTAGGGGGGTCTACGGAGACCCAGTACTTC.

A few counts support this clonotype. The chain has TRBV5-1 and TRBJ2-5; 10 bases agree with TRBD1. CDR3 length: 14 residues. Germline V gene sequence: CDR1 SGHRS, CDR2 YFSETQ. With V trimmed by 3 bases and J by 6 bases, 5 bases remained unmatched. This CDR3 is CASSSDRGRQTQYF. CDR3 sequence (DNA): TGCGCCAGCAGCTCCGACAGGGGGCGGCAGACCCAGTACTTC.

This clonotype was observed a handful of times. This chain uses TRBV20-1 with TRBJ2-7; tentatively, D is TRBD1 or TRBD2 (6 bases each). Germline assignment: CDR1 DFQATT and CDR2 SNEGSKA (reference sequence). This CDR3 region has 11 residues. The CDR3 spells CGGGTTYEQYF. The CDR3 nucleotides read TGCGGTGGGGGGACAACCTACGAGCAGTACTTC.

The J gene is TRBJ2-7, the V gene TRBV3-1, with D hard to call. Trimming removed 6 bases at V and 0 bases at J, with 12 bases between. Per the germline V gene, CDR1 is LGHDT and CDR2 is YNNKEL (reference sequence). The CDR3 runs 14 residues. The chain's CDR3 is CASSNRPGSYEQYF. The DNA of the CDR3 is TGTGCCAGCAGTAACCGCCCCGGCTCCTACGAGCAGTACTTC.

This clonotype was observed a handful of times. The V call is TRBV7-2, the J call TRBJ2-3; 9 nucleotides match TRBD2. The length of the CDR3 is 15 residues. The J segment lost 4 bases and the V segment lost 5 bases, leaving 7 bases of the junction unmatched. Germline CDR1 SGHTA, CDR2 FQGNSA. The CDR3 here is CASSLAGGRSDTQYF. CDR3 nucleotide sequence: TGTGCCAGCAGCCTGGCGGGGGGGCGGTCAGATACGCAGTATTTT.

This clonotype was recorded at least ten times. The chain has TRBV4-3 and TRBJ1-5; D gene uncertain. V dropped 0 bases and J dropped 2 bases, with 8 bases sitting between them. The CDR3 is 15 residues long. Germline loops: CDR1 LGHNA, CDR2 YSLEER. The CDR3 protein is CASSQDRSGNQPQHF. DNA of the CDR3: TGCGCCAGCAGCCAAGATCGGAGCGGCAATCAGCCCCAGCATTTT.

This clonotype has a handful of counts. It is likely a read error, because the conserved phenylalanine at the end of the CDR3 is missing. This rearrangement joins TRBV28 to TRBJ2-1; D is perhaps TRBD1 (6 bases). This CDR3 comprises 16 residues. V was cut by 8 bases and J by 0 bases, with 17 bases left in between. CDR1 and CDR2 from the germline V gene are MDHEN and SYDVKM. CDR3 amino acids: CASESWTDSSYNEQFS. CDR3 nucleotide sequence: TGTGCCAGCGAATCCTGGACAGACAGCTCCTACAATGAGCAGTTCTCC.

This clonotype was seen a few times. The rearrangement links TRBV28 to TRBJ2-7; 8 bases map to TRBD2. The J segment lost 2 bases and the V segment lost 1 base, leaving 4 bases of the junction unmatched. Germline lookup yields CDR1 MDHEN and CDR2 SYDVKM. The CDR3 length is 15 residues. CDR3 in amino acids: CASSLSPGGAYEQYF. For the CDR3, the DNA is TGTGCCAGCAGTTTATCTCCGGGAGGGGCCTACGAGCAGTACTTC.

This clonotype came up a few times. The chain links TRBV7-2 to TRBJ2-1; TRBD2 is a possible D gene (6 bases). There are 12 residues in the CDR3. Germline CDR1 is SGHTA and CDR2 is FQGNSA. The V end lost 6 bases, the J end lost 9 bases, and 12 bases lay between the germline ends. The CDR3 bases are TGTGCCAGCAGATCGCTAGCGTTTGAGCAGTTCTTC. Encoded protein: CASRSLAFEQFF.

In its sample, this clonotype was seen many times. V usage is TRBV28 and J usage is TRBJ1-2; D is perhaps TRBD1 (6 bases). The germline CDR1 and CDR2 sequences are MDHEN and SYDVKM. The CDR3 loop spans 12 amino acids. V was pared by 6 bases and J by 7 bases, with 12 bases between. The CDR3 sequence: CASSIGGFGYTF. The CDR3 nucleotides are TGTGCCAGCAGCATAGGGGGTTTTGGCTACACCTTC.

This clonotype was counted only a few times. V and J are TRBV11-2 and TRBJ1-5; TRBD1 matches at 10 bases. The CDR3 totals 16 residues. CDR1 and CDR2 (germline): SGHAT, FQNNGV. V lost 0 bases to trimming and J lost 6 bases; unmatched junction nucleotides: 5. The CDR3 is CASSLDHRDRGQPQHF. The CDR3, as DNA: TGTGCCAGCAGCTTAGACCACCGGGACAGGGGTCAGCCCCAGCATTTT.

This rearrangement joins TRBV5-1 to TRBJ2-7, with 9 nucleotides matching TRBD1. CDR3 length equals 16 residues. The germline CDR1 and CDR2 sequences are SGHRS and YFSETQ. Losses at the gene ends were 4 bases for V and 3 bases for J; bases not matched to a gene: 11. The CDR3 region has the DNA TGCGCCAGCAGCCCCATAACAGGGGGCCTAAGCTACGAGCAGTACTTC. Its protein is CASSPITGGLSYEQYF.

This clonotype was picked up many times. This chain joins TRBV10-3 and TRBJ2-7; 7 bases map to TRBD1. The CDR3 runs to 11 residues. J was trimmed by 10 bases and V by 4 bases; bases with no gene match: 4. Germline V CDR1 and CDR2: ENHRY, SYGVKD. The CDR3 DNA follows: TGTGCCATCAGTGGCAGGGGGTTTCAGTACTTC. Its translation is CAISGRGFQYF.

J is TRBJ2-2 and V is TRBV28; tentative D call: TRBD1 (5 bases). Germline CDR1 reads MDHEN; CDR2 reads SYDVKM. The CDR3 runs to 13 residues. The V gene lost 6 bases and the J gene lost 5 bases, with 10 bases spanning the gap. Here the CDR3 reads CASSKKGTGELFF. In DNA, the CDR3 is TGTGCCAGCAGCAAGAAGGGGACCGGGGAGCTGTTTTTT.

Concerning this clonotype itself: Likely a read error: the CDR3 ends without its conserved phenylalanine or tryptophan. V usage is TRBV7-9 and J usage is TRBJ2-5, with D tentatively TRBD1 (6 bases). Trimming pared 5 bases from V and 4 bases from J, leaving 11 bases between. This CDR3 is 13 amino acids long. Germline V gene data show CDR1 as SEHNR and CDR2 as FQNEAQ (reference sequence). CDR3 nucleotides: TGTGCCAGCAGCCAGGACAGACGAGAGACCCAGTACTCC. Translating gives CASSQDRRETQYS.

In its sample, this clonotype was seen a few times. This chain uses TRBV6-2 or TRBV6-3 with TRBJ1-5; D is uncertain. The CDR3 runs to 15 residues. Germline V gene sequence: CDR1 MNHEY, CDR2 SVGEGT. The V end lost 4 bases, the J end lost 2 bases, and 12 bases lay between the germline ends. CDR3 sequence: CASSWTGGGNQPQHF. The DNA of the CDR3 is TGTGCCAGCAGTTGGACTGGTGGAGGCAATCAGCCCCAGCATTTT.